These 26 T cell receptor beta chains share one sample of origin, sequenced in a study of shared clonotypes between healthy human individuals. The data were produced by immunoSEQ multiplex PCR, yet TCRdb's version contains in-frame clones alone and is incomplete. The sample carries hundreds of thousands of clones, roughly 80% recorded once. Input material: PBMCs. The receptors were sampled from a woman between 40 and 55 years old in good health. Some clones in this sample may be carry-over from other donors' samples.

The chain is built from TRBV9 and TRBJ2-3; TRBD1 matches at 7 bases. Trimming took 2 bases from V and 3 from J; bases not matched to a gene: 3. CDR1 is SGDLS and CDR2 is YYNGEE in the germline V gene. The CDR3 sequence is 14 residues long. The CDR3 here is CASSVQGDTDTQYF. CDR3 DNA sequence: TGTGCCAGCAGCGTTCAGGGGGATACAGATACGCAGTATTTT.

This chain uses TRBV28 with TRBJ1-1, with D possibly TRBD1 on 5 matching bases. V lost 4 bases, J lost 1 base, and 7 bases lay in between. This CDR3 region has 13 residues. CDR1 and CDR2 from the germline V gene are MDHEN and SYDVKM. CDR3 in amino acids: CASSWQGNTEAFF. The CDR3 region has the DNA TGTGCCAGCAGTTGGCAGGGGAACACTGAAGCTTTCTTT.

The chain joins TRBV29-1 to TRBJ2-2, with D unresolved. There are 13 residues in the CDR3. CDR1 and CDR2 from the germline V gene are SQVTM and ANQGSEA. V was trimmed by 5 bases and J by 0 bases, leaving 7 bases between them. The CDR3 DNA is TGCAGCGTTTACTTCGCGAACACCGGGGAGCTGTTTTTT. Translation gives CSVYFANTGELFF.

This clone has just a few counts. V gene TRBV19 combines with J gene TRBJ1-1; 8 positions agree with TRBD1. V lost 3 bases and J lost 8; bases outside the gene matches: 2. The length of the CDR3 is 12 residues. Germline V gene lookup returns CDR1 LNHDA and CDR2 SQIVND (reference sequence). The CDR3 protein is CASSMRTGEAFF. CDR3 nucleotides: TGTGCCAGTAGTATGCGGACAGGGGAAGCTTTCTTT.

V usage is TRBV6-5 and J usage is TRBJ2-7; D is unresolved. The length of the CDR3 is 13 residues. With 6 bases removed from V and 0 bases from J, the gap between germline ends came to 9 bases. Germline CDR1 MNHEY, CDR2 SVGAGI. This CDR3 reads CASSGFSSYEQYF. CDR3 nucleotides: TGTGCCAGCAGCGGATTCAGCTCCTACGAGCAGTACTTC.

The V gene is TRBV10-3, the J gene TRBJ1-1; no clear D gene. The length of the CDR3 is 12 residues. Germline-derived CDR1 and CDR2 are ENHRY and SYGVKD. Trimming pared 5 bases from V and 5 bases from J, leaving 9 bases between. CDR3 region: CAISSSGTEAFF. The CDR3 nucleotides read TGTGCCATCAGTAGTAGTGGGACTGAAGCTTTCTTT.

This chain connects TRBV5-1 to TRBJ2-3, with 9 bases lining up with TRBD1. V lost 0 bases, J lost 2 bases, and 7 bases stayed unmatched. The CDR3 runs to 17 residues. From germline, CDR1 is SGHRS and CDR2 YFSETQ. The CDR3 nucleotides are TGCGCCAGCAGCTTGGGAGGCGGGACAGGGTACACAGATACGCAGTATTTT. Its protein is CASSLGGGTGYTDTQYF.

This clone was found once. The gene calls are TRBV21-1 and TRBJ1-5; the DNA was not compared with TRBD1, the D call given in the table. TRBV21-1 is a pseudogene segment. The CDR3 sequence is 17 residues long. The CDR3 is CASSKADRNPKNQPQHF. The CDR3 DNA reads as TGTGCCAGCAGCAAAGCGGACAGAAATCCAAAAAATCAGCCCCAGCATTTT.

The chain has TRBV18 and TRBJ1-2; D is unclear. The V and J ends lost 2 bases and 2 bases respectively, with 12 bases between them. From germline, CDR1 is KGHSH and CDR2 LQKENI. The CDR3 sequence is 15 residues long. CDR3 DNA sequence: TGTGCCAGCTCACCAGGGCAAGGACCGAACTATGGCTACACCTTC. Translation: CASSPGQGPNYGYTF.

A single count supports this clone. This sequence joins TRBV6-6 and TRBJ2-2; D not resolved. The germline CDR1 and CDR2 sequences are MNHNY and SVGAGI (reference sequence). V gave up 6 bases and J gave up 5 bases, with 13 bases separating them. This CDR3 is 14 amino acids long. CDR3 region: CASSPSLGTGELFF. CDR3 in DNA: TGTGCCAGCAGCCCCTCCCTCGGTACCGGGGAGCTGTTTTTT.

The chain combines TRBV30 with TRBJ1-1; D call uncertain. From germline, CDR1 is GTSNPN and CDR2 SVGIG (reference sequence). Deletions cut 2 bases from V and 1 base from J, with 11 bases between. The CDR3 spans 14 residues. CDR3 in amino acids: CAWSPWRANTEAFF. Here the CDR3 DNA reads TGTGCCTGGAGTCCTTGGAGGGCGAACACTGAAGCTTTCTTT.

This chain uses TRBV7-3 with TRBJ2-3, with a possible D match to TRBD1 (5 bases). This CDR3 has 14 residues. V gave up 0 bases and J gave up 1 base, with 5 bases separating them. Germline values: CDR1 SGHTA, CDR2 FQGTGA. Here the CDR3 reads CASSLTTGTDTQYF. The CDR3 DNA reads TGTGCCAGCAGCTTAACGACAGGCACAGATACGCAGTATTTT. The full variable domain, completed using reference TRBV7-3 and TRBJ2-3, is GAGVSQTPSNKVTEKGKYVELRCDPISGHTALYWYRQSLGQGPEFLIYFQGTGAADDSGLPNDRFFAVRPEGSVSTLKIQRTERGDSAVYLCASSLTTGTDTQYFGPGTRLTVL.

This clone was seen a few times. This chain connects TRBV5-1 to TRBJ2-2; D is undetermined. This CDR3 has 16 amino acids. Germline V gene lookup returns CDR1 SGHRS and CDR2 YFSETQ. V was shortened by 4 bases and J by 5 bases, with 18 bases between the two germline ends. For the CDR3, the DNA is TGCGCCAGCAGCCTTCCGCGAATTACAACGACCGGGGAGCTGTTTTTT. Translated: CASSLPRITTTGELFF.

The chain uses TRBV19 and TRBJ2-7, with no clear D. Germline V gene data show CDR1 as LNHDA and CDR2 as SQIVND (reference sequence). CDR3 length: 14 amino acids. V shed 4 bases and J shed 5 bases, with 15 bases lying between them. The CDR3, as DNA: TGTGCCAGTAGTACTTTGCTCACATGGGACGAGCAGTACTTC. Translation gives CASSTLLTWDEQYF.

The rearrangement links TRBV10-1 to TRBJ2-7; the D gene is possibly TRBD2 (6 bases). The germline V gene has CDR1 WNHNN and CDR2 SYGVQD (reference sequence). Trimming pared 3 bases from V and 6 bases from J, leaving 9 bases between. This CDR3 spans 12 amino acids. CDR3 nucleotide sequence: TGCGCCAGCAGTGACGGGGACTCCGAGCAGTACTTC. Amino acid sequence: CASSDGDSEQYF.

Concerning this clone: Being one base from a much bigger clone, this may be a read error. This rearrangement joins TRBV6-1 to TRBJ2-7; D is unclear. Germline values: CDR1 MNHNS, CDR2 SASEGT. CDR3 length equals 11 residues. With 6 bases removed from V and 2 bases from J, the gap between germline ends came to 5 bases. CDR3 DNA: TGTGCCAGCAGCGTGACCTACGAGCAGTACTTC. Amino acid sequence: CASSVTYEQYF.

V is TRBV2 and J is TRBJ1-5; the D is unclear. The CDR3 runs to 14 residues. The germline V gene has CDR1 SNHLY and CDR2 FYNNEI. Trimming removed 7 bases from V and 0 bases from J, with 10 bases in between. CDR3: CASTGSYSNQPQHF. In DNA, the CDR3 is TGTGCCAGCACCGGGTCTTATAGCAATCAGCCCCAGCATTTT.

This clone was counted between two and nine times. The chain uses TRBV27 and TRBJ2-3; D is uncertain. V gave up 11 bases and J gave up 7 bases, with 10 bases separating them. This CDR3 contains 10 residues. Per the germline V gene, CDR1 is MNHEY and CDR2 is SMNVEV (reference sequence). The CDR3 sequence is CAGREYTQYF. In DNA form, the CDR3 reads TGTGCCGGGCGCGAGTATACGCAGTATTTT.

Concerning this clone itself: The identical CDR3 is also encoded by other nucleotide sequences in the sample. The V call is TRBV6-5, the J call TRBJ1-2; a possible D gene is TRBD1 (5 bases). V was trimmed by 0 bases and J by 4 bases, leaving 6 bases between them. Looked up from germline, CDR1 is MNHEY and CDR2 is SVGAGI. The CDR3 covers 13 residues. CDR3: CASSYSRGYGYTF. The CDR3 nucleotides are TGTGCCAGCAGTTACTCGAGGGGCTATGGCTACACCTTC.

The V and J genes are TRBV7-8 and TRBJ2-1; D unclear. Between the trimmed V and J ends, which lost 0 bases and 9 bases, there was a span of 6 bases. The CDR3 runs to 12 residues. Germline CDR1 reads SGHVS; CDR2 reads FQNEAQ. The CDR3 nucleotides read TGTGCCAGCAGCTTAGCCGCAGGTGAGCAGTTCTTC. Protein product: CASSLAAGEQFF.

The gene calls are TRBV5-1 and TRBJ2-5; perhaps TRBD1 as D (5 bases). Germline lookup yields CDR1 SGHRS and CDR2 YFSETQ. V was trimmed by 4 bases and J by 4 bases, leaving 14 bases between them. This CDR3 has 14 amino acids. Here the CDR3 reads CASSPYSRVETQYF. The CDR3, as DNA: TGCGCCAGCAGCCCATATAGCAGGGTAGAGACCCAGTACTTC.

This clone has more than one count but fewer than ten. The V call is TRBV19, the J call TRBJ1-5; D gene ambiguous. V was shortened by 2 bases and J by 4 bases, with 6 bases between the two germline ends. Germline values: CDR1 LNHDA, CDR2 SQIVND (reference sequence). The length of the CDR3 is 13 residues. The CDR3 DNA sequence: TGTGCCAGTAGTATAAGCGTTAATCAGCCCCAGCATTTT. Its protein product is CASSISVNQPQHF.

The rearrangement uses TRBV5-3 and TRBJ1-1; the D gene is possibly TRBD1 (6 bases). TRBV5-3 belongs to the ORF category, with a function that is uncertain. CDR3 length: 14 amino acids. Trimming took off 1 base at V and 4 bases at J, with 11 bases between the two ends. This chain's CDR3 is CARSLIRGLTEAFF. The CDR3 nucleotides are TGTGCCAGAAGCTTGATCAGGGGCCTCACTGAAGCTTTCTTT.

This chain links TRBV28 with TRBJ2-7; D gene unclear. The CDR3 contains 14 residues. V was cut by 2 bases and J by 2 bases, with 10 bases left in between. Germline CDR1 reads MDHEN; CDR2 reads SYDVKM. CDR3 protein: CASSLIRAPYEQYF. CDR3 in DNA: TGTGCCAGCAGTTTAATTAGGGCCCCCTACGAGCAGTACTTC.

In its sample, this clone was seen a few times. The genes are TRBV9 and TRBJ2-1; weak D call: TRBD1 (6 bases). CDR3 length: 16 residues. The germline V gene has CDR1 SGDLS and CDR2 YYNGEE. Trimming took off 0 bases at V and 2 bases at J, with 12 bases between the two ends. CDR3 in amino acids: CASSVGYQGTYNEQFF. In nucleotides, the CDR3 is TGTGCCAGCAGCGTAGGGTATCAGGGGACCTACAATGAGCAGTTCTTC.

This clone has a single count. V is TRBV7-9 and J is TRBJ2-7, with 11 positions matching TRBD1. The germline gives CDR1 SEHNR, CDR2 FQNEAQ (reference sequence). This CDR3 region has 14 residues. Unmatched junction bases numbered 2, after V lost 5 bases and J lost 2 bases. The CDR3 bases are TGTGCCAGCAGCCGGGGACAGGGGGCCTACGAGCAGTACTTC. Translation gives CASSRGQGAYEQYF. The full variable domain, with the rest looked up from reference TRBV7-9 and TRBJ2-7, is DTGVSQNPRHKITKRGQNVTFRCDPISEHNRLYWYRQTLGQGPEFLTYFQNEAQLEKSRLLSDRFSAERPKGSFSTLEIQRTEQGDSAMYLCASSRGQGAYEQYFGPGTRLTVT.